This TCR beta chain is from a study of CD8 T cells in ankylosing spondylitis. There are a few counts of this clonotype. TCRdb independently ran MiXCR on the 5' RACE reads; one entry per CDR3 protein. This sample has roughly 130,000 distinct CDR3 sequences, with about an eighth found just once. Trimming removed 1 base from V and 3 bases from J; junction bases left unmatched: 6. The V gene's germline CDR1 is SQVTM and CDR2 ANQGSEA. The CDR3 is made up of 16 amino acids. The V call is TRBV29-1, the J call TRBJ2-3; TRBD2 matches at 11 bases. This receptor was taken from a female donor with ankylosing spondylitis or in good health (not recorded which). Sequencing input: blood, either unsorted or a sorted T cell fraction (not recorded which). CDR3 DNA: TGCAGCGTTGAAGGAATGCCTAGCGGGGGGACAGATACGCAGTATTTT. Its translation is CSVEGMPSGGTDTQYF.